These 10 T cell receptor beta chains were sequenced from one sample in a study of blood T cells in healthy people across ages. The authors ran a second PCR of about 7 to 11 cycles using a sample-barcoded 5' primer and a J-beta primer mix. Via MiXCR, TCRdb re-called the 5' RACE reads, giving one row per CDR3 protein. The repertoire holds about 800,000 distinct CDR3 sequences, with about 25% as singletons. This sample was also put to use in a study of T cells of mothers and their children.

The sequenced material came from blood. These TCRs come from a boy aged 10-17 years in good health.

This clonotype came up a few times. V and J are TRBV9 and TRBJ2-7; TRBD1 matches 7 bases. The J segment lost 6 bases and the V segment lost 0 bases, leaving 3 bases of the junction unmatched. The CDR3 contains 13 residues. The germline CDR1 and CDR2 sequences are SGDLS and YYNGEE. CDR3 sequence reads: CASSVASGGEQYF. CDR3 nucleotides: TGTGCCAGCAGCGTAGCTTCAGGGGGCGAGCAGTACTTC.

The CDR3 is CASSLLAGRAGNEQFF. As DNA, the CDR3 is TGCGCCAGCAGCCTCTTAGCCGGGAGGGCCGGGAATGAGCAGTTCTTC. The rearrangement uses TRBV5-1 and TRBJ2-5, with TRBD2 matching over 8 bases. The J call may be mistaken, given a closer DNA end match to TRBJ2-1. Germline V gene data show CDR1 as SGHRS and CDR2 as YFSETQ. The CDR3 runs to 16 residues.

The chain joins TRBV28 to TRBJ2-5, with a tentative D call TRBD2 (5 bases). The assigned J gene may be wrong: the sequence end matches TRBJ2-7 better. This CDR3 contains 16 residues. Germline CDR1 MDHEN, CDR2 SYDVKM. The CDR3 sequence is CASSFPPRGRSYEQYF. In nucleotides, the CDR3 is TGTGCCAGCAGTTTCCCACCTCGAGGGCGTTCCTACGAGCAGTACTTC.

This clonotype has only a few counts. The chain recombines TRBV12-3 or TRBV12-4 with TRBJ2-7, with TRBD2 matching 7 bases. The CDR3 totals 12 residues. The J segment lost 7 bases and the V segment lost 8 bases, leaving 8 bases of the junction unmatched. CDR3 sequence (DNA): TGTGCCAGCGCTAGCGGTCACAGGGAGCAGTACTTC. Translation: CASASGHREQYF.

This sequence joins TRBV29-1 and TRBJ1-1; D is ambiguous. V lost 5 bases to trimming and J lost 3 bases, with 16 bases between them. The CDR3 runs to 14 residues. Germline V CDR1 and CDR2: SQVTM, ANQGSEA. DNA for the CDR3: TGCAGCGTTAATATTCCTGAGGGCTACACTGAAGCTTTCTTT. Translating gives CSVNIPEGYTEAFF.

The rearrangement joins TRBV7-6 to TRBJ1-5; D may be TRBD1 (6 bases). The CDR3 length is 16 residues. Germline CDR1 SGHVS, CDR2 FNYEAQ. Trimming cost V 8 bases and J 2 bases, with 19 bases left between them. CDR3 DNA sequence: TGTGCCAGCTCGAACAGGGTCAACGGCCGCAATCAGCCCCAGCATTTT. It yields the protein CASSNRVNGRNQPQHF.

The genes are TRBV3-1 and TRBJ2-5; D tentatively reads TRBD1 or TRBD2 (5 bases each). The closer fit of TRBJ2-7 to the DNA end suggests the J call may be wrong. Germline loops: CDR1 LGHDT, CDR2 YNNKEL (reference sequence). CDR3 size: 14 residues. In nucleotides, the CDR3 is TGTGCCAGCAGCCAATTCAGGGCGGGCTACGAGCAGTACTTC. This translates into CASSQFRAGYEQYF.

V is TRBV7-9 and J is TRBJ1-2; D gene unclear. This CDR3 has 13 amino acids. CDR1 SEHNR and CDR2 FQNEAQ come from the germline V gene (reference sequence). With 3 bases removed from V and 2 bases from J, the gap between germline ends came to 7 bases. The CDR3 here is CASSFTENYGYTF. The CDR3, as DNA: TGTGCCAGCAGCTTCACAGAGAACTATGGCTACACCTTC.

This clonotype was seen more than once but under ten times. The chain is built from TRBV3-1 and TRBJ2-1; TRBD2 might be the D (6 bases). With the DNA end fitting TRBJ2-7 better, the J assignment may be wrong. From germline, CDR1 is LGHDT and CDR2 YNNKEL (reference sequence). The CDR3 length is 13 residues. DNA of the CDR3: TGTGCCAGCAGCCAAGATTGGGGAGGCGAGCAGTACTTC. It translates to CASSQDWGGEQYF.

The V and J genes are TRBV20-1 and TRBJ2-5, with D possibly matching TRBD2 (6 bases). The CDR3 runs 13 residues. V was pared by 1 base and J by 4 bases, with 10 bases between. In germline, CDR1 is DFQATT, CDR2 SNEGSKA (reference sequence). The CDR3 protein is CSARVLARETQYF. The CDR3 DNA is TGCAGTGCTAGAGTGCTAGCGAGAGAGACCCAGTACTTC.